This passage covers 6 T cell receptor beta chains from one sample sequenced in a study of T-cell reconstitution after alpha-beta-depleted transplantation in children. Construction of the TCRbeta library involved unique molecular identifiers. TCRdb reprocessed the PCR reads via MiXCR and lists one record per CDR3 protein. Among some 200,000 distinct CDR3 sequences listed, 8% to 10% were seen once. Sequencing was performed on PBMCs from the stem cell graft donor, taken from the stem cell graft. The receptors shown here come from a human donor who donated a stem cell graft to a child with acute lymphoblastic leukemia.

CDR3 in amino acids: CSARLDTEAFF. CDR3 DNA: TGCAGCGCCCGGTTGGACACTGAAGCTTTCTTT. J is TRBJ1-1 and V is TRBV29-1; no clear D gene. The germline V gene encodes CDR1 SQVTM and CDR2 ANQGSEA. The CDR3 totals 11 residues. V was pared by 7 bases and J by 3 bases, with 9 bases between.

This clonotype was picked up many times. The chain couples TRBV12-3 or TRBV12-4 to TRBJ2-5; D perhaps matches TRBD2 (6 bases). The V and J ends lost 7 bases and 4 bases respectively, with 13 bases between them. This CDR3 spans 13 amino acids. In nucleotides, the CDR3 is TGTGCCAGCACCCAAGCGGGTAGAGAGACCCAGTACTTC. Protein product: CASTQAGRETQYF.

This clonotype was observed at least ten times. The chain has TRBV3-1 and TRBJ2-7; 8 bases are shared with TRBD1. CDR1 and CDR2 (germline): LGHDT, YNNKEL (reference sequence). Trimming cost V 0 bases and J 4 bases; bases outside gene matches: 5. The CDR3 length is 15 residues. CDR3 in DNA: TGTGCCAGCAGCCAAGACCGGACAGGGAGGTACGAGCAGTACTTC. Translating it yields CASSQDRTGRYEQYF.

V usage is TRBV5-1 and J usage is TRBJ2-7; 10 bases map to TRBD2. CDR3 size: 16 residues. Germline CDR1 is SGHRS and CDR2 is YFSETQ. V shed 4 bases, J shed 4 bases, and the junction held 11 bases outside the gene matches. The CDR3 DNA is TGCGCCAGCAGCCGCGTTCTAGCGGGGGCATCTTACGAGCAGTACTTC. Translation gives CASSRVLAGASYEQYF.

This clonotype has just a few counts. The gene calls are TRBV20-1 and TRBJ2-7; TRBD1 or TRBD2 may be the D gene (6 bases each). The CDR3 runs to 14 residues. Germline V gene data show CDR1 as DFQATT and CDR2 as SNEGSKA (reference sequence). The germline V and J ends were trimmed by 5 bases and 2 bases, with 16 bases remaining between them. CDR3 sequence reads: CSAPGPEGAYEQYF. The DNA for the CDR3 is TGCAGTGCTCCGGGTCCGGAGGGGGCCTACGAGCAGTACTTC.

The genes are TRBV20-1 and TRBJ1-1; 10 positions agree with TRBD1. The germline V gene has CDR1 DFQATT and CDR2 SNEGSKA (reference sequence). J gave up 5 bases and V 6 bases, and 9 bases lay outside the gene matches. CDR3 length: 14 amino acids. The CDR3 DNA is TGCAGTGCAAGCCTCCGGGACAGGGGAACTGAAGCTTTCTTT. This sequence encodes CSASLRDRGTEAFF.